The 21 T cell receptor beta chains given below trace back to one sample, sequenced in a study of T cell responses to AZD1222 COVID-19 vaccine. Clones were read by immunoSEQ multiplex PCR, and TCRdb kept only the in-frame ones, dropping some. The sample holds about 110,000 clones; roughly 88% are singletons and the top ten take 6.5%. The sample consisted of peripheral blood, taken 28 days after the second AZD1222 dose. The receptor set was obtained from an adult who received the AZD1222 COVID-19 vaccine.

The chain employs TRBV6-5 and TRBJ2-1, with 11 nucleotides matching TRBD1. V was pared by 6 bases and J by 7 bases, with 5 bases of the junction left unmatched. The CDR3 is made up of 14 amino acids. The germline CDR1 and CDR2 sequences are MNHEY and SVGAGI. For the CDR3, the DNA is TGTGCCAGCAGACCAGGACAGGGGGCGAATGAGCAGTTCTTC. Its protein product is CASRPGQGANEQFF.

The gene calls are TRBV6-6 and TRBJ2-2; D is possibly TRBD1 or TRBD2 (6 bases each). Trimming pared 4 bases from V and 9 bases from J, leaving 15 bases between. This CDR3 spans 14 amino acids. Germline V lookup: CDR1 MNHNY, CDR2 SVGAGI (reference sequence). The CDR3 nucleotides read TGTGCCAGCAGTTCCGAACGGGGGCCCAGGGAGCTGTTTTTT. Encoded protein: CASSSERGPRELFF.

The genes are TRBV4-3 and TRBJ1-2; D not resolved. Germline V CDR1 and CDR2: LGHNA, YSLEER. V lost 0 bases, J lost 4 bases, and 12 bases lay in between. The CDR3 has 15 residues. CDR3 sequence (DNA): TGCGCCAGCAGCCAAGAAATGGGTGAGGGCTATGGCTACACCTTC. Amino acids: CASSQEMGEGYGYTF.

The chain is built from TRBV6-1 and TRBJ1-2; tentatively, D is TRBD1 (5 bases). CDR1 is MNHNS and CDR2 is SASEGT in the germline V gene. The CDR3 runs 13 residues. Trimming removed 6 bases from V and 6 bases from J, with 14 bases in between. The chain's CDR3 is CASSPRGLNGYTF. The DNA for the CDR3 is TGTGCCAGCAGCCCAAGGGGCTTAAATGGCTACACCTTC.

CDR3 sequence reads: CASSYGSGGSNTEAFF. Here the CDR3 DNA reads TGTGCCAGCAGTTACGGATCAGGGGGTTCAAACACTGAAGCTTTCTTT. The chain combines TRBV6-5 with TRBJ1-1, with TRBD1 matching over 7 bases. V was pared by 2 bases and J by 2 bases, with 8 bases of the junction left unmatched. Germline CDR1 MNHEY, CDR2 SVGAGI. The CDR3 loop spans 16 amino acids.

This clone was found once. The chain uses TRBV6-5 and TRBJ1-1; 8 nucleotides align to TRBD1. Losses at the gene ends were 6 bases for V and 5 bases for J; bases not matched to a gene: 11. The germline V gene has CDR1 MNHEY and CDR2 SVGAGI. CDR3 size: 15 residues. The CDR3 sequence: CASRKGQGYGTEAFF. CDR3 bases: TGTGCCAGCAGGAAAGGACAGGGTTATGGAACTGAAGCTTTCTTT.

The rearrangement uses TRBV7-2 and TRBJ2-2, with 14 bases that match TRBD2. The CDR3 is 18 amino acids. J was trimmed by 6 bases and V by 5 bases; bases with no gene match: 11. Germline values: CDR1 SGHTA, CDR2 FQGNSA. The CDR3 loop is CASSPKGLAGVWAGELFF. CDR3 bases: TGTGCCAGCAGCCCCAAGGGACTAGCGGGGGTCTGGGCCGGGGAGCTGTTTTTT.

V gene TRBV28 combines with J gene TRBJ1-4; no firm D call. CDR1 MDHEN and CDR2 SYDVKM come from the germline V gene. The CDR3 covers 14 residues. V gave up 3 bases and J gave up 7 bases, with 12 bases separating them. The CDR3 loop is CASSFSGGSEKLFF. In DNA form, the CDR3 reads TGTGCCAGCAGTTTCTCGGGAGGTAGTGAAAAACTGTTTTTT.

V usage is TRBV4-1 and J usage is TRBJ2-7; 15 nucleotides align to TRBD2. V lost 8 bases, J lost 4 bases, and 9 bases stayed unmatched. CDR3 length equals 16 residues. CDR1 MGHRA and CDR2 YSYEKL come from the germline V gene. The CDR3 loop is CASASGLAGGSYEQYF. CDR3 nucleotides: TGCGCCAGCGCATCGGGACTAGCGGGGGGTAGTTACGAGCAGTACTTC.

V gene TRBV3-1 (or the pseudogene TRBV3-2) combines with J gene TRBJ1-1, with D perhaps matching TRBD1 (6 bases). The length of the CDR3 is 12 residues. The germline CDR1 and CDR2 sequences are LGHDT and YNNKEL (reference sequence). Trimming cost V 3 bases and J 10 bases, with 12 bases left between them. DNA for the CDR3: TGTGCCAGCAGCCAGGGGACAAAGGTAGCTTTCTTT. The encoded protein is CASSQGTKVAFF.

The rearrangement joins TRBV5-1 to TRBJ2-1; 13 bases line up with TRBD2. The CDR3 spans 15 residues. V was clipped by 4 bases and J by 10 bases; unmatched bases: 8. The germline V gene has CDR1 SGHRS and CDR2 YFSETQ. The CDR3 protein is CASSLTSGGAKEQFF. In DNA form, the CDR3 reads TGCGCCAGCAGCCTAACTAGCGGGGGGGCCAAGGAGCAGTTCTTC.

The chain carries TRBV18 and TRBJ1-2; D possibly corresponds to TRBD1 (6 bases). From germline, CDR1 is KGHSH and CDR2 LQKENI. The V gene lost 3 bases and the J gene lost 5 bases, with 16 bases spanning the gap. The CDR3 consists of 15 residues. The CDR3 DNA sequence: TGTGCCAGCTCACCGGCAGCGGGGGCGGAGTATGGCTACACCTTC. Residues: CASSPAAGAEYGYTF.

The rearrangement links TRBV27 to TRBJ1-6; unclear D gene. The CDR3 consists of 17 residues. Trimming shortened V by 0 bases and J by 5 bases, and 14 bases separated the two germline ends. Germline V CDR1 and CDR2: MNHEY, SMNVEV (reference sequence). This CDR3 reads CASSLSPFRQDNSPLHF. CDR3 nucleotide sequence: TGTGCCAGCAGTTTATCCCCCTTCAGGCAGGATAATTCACCCCTCCACTTT.

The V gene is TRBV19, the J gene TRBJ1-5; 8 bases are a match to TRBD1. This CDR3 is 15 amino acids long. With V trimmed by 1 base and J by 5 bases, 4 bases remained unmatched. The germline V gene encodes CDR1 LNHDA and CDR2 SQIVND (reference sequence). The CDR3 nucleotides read TGTGCCAGTAGTATAGGACAGGGGCCCTATCAGCCCCAGCATTTT. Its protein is CASSIGQGPYQPQHF.

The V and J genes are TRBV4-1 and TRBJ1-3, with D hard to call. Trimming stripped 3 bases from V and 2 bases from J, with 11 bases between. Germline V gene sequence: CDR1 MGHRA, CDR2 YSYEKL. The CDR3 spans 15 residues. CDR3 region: CASSQTAPAGNTIYF. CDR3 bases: TGCGCCAGCAGCCAGACCGCCCCAGCTGGAAACACCATATATTTT.

In DNA, the CDR3 is TGTGCCAGTAATCAGGGGGCTTGGAACTATGGCTACACCTTC. This sequence encodes CASNQGAWNYGYTF. V gene TRBV19 combines with J gene TRBJ1-2; TRBD1 agrees at 8 bases. The CDR3 totals 14 residues. Germline values: CDR1 LNHDA, CDR2 SQIVND (reference sequence). J was trimmed by 2 bases and V by 7 bases; bases with no gene match: 6.

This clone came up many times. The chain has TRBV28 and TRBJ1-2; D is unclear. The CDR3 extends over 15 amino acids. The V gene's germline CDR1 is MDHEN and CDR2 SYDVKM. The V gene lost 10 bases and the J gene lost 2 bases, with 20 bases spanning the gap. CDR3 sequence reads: CATCPGGRLNYGYTF. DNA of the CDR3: TGTGCCACCTGCCCCGGAGGCAGATTAAACTATGGCTACACCTTC.

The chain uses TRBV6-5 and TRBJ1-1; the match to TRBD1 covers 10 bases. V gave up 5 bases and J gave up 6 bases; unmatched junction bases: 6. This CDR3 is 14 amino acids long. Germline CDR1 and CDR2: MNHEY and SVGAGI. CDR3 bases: TGTGCCAGCAGTAAATCCGGGACAGGGGCTGAAGCTTTCTTT. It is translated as CASSKSGTGAEAFF.

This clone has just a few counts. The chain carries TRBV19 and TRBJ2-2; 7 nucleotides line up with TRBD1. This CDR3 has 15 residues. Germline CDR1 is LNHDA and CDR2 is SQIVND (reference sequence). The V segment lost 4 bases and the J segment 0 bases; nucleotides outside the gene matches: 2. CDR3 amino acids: CASSTQGANTGELFF. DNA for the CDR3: TGTGCCAGTAGTACCCAGGGGGCGAACACCGGGGAGCTGTTTTTT.

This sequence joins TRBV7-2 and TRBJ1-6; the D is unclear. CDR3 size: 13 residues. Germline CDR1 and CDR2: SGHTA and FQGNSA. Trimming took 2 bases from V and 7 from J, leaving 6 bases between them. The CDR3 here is CASSLYRNSPLHF. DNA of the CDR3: TGTGCCAGCAGCTTATATAGGAATTCACCCCTCCACTTT.

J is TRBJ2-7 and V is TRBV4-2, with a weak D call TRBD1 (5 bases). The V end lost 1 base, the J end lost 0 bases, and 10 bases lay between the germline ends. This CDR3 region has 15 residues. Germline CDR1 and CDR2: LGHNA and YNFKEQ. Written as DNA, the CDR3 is TGTGCCAGCAGCCAAGCCGACAGCTTCTCCTACGAGCAGTACTTC. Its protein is CASSQADSFSYEQYF.